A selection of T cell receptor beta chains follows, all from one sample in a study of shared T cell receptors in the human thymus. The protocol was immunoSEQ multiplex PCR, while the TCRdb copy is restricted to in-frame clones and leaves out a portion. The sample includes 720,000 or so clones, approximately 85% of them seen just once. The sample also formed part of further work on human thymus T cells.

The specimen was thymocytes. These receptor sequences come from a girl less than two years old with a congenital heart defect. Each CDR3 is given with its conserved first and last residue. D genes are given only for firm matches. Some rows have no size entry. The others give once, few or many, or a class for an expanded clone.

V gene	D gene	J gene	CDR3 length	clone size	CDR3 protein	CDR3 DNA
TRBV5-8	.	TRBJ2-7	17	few	CASSDPAGFRSVDEQYF	TGTGCCAGCAGCGACCCGGCGGGGTTCCGTTCGGTCGACGAGCAGTACTTC
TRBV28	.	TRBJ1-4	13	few	CASSFEAGQKAFF	TGTGCCAGCAGTTTTGAGGCCGGACAGAAGGCGTTTTTT
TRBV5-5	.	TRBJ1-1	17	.	CASSPEFFVNGNTEAFF	TGTGCCAGCAGCCCTGAGTTTTTTGTTAATGGGAACACTGAAGCTTTCTTT
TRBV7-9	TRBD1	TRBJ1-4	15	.	CASSEGTVLNEKLFF	TGTGCCAGCAGCGAAGGGACAGTTCTTAATGAAAAACTGTTTTTT
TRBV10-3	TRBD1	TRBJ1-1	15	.	CAIRGQGAWNTEAFF	TGTGCCATCAGAGGTCAGGGGGCTTGGAACACTGAAGCTTTCTTT
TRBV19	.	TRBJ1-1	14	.	CASTKGQKNTEAFF	TGTGCCAGTACCAAAGGACAGAAGAACACTGAAGCTTTCTTT
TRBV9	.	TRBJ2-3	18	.	CASSVVWAGPYGTDTQYF	TGTGCCAGCAGCGTAGTATGGGCCGGCCCTTACGGCACAGATACGCAGTATTTT
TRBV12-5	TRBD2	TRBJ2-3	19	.	CASGPNGRGLAYSTDTQYF	TGTGCTAGTGGTCCCAACGGCAGGGGACTAGCGTACAGCACAGATACGCAGTATTTT
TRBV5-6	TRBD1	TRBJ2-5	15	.	CASSLNRGLRETQYF	TGTGCCAGCAGCTTAAACAGGGGGCTTAGGGAGACCCAGTACTTC
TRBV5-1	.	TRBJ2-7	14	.	CASSPLQGSYEQYF	TGCGCCAGCAGCCCCTTACAGGGTTCCTACGAGCAGTACTTC
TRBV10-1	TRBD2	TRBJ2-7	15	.	CASSEAGGPGYEQYF	TGCGCCAGCAGTGAAGCGGGGGGGCCAGGATACGAGCAGTACTTC
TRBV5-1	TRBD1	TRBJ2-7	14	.	CASSLGNRGHEQYF	TGCGCCAGCAGCTTGGGAAACAGGGGCCACGAGCAGTACTTC
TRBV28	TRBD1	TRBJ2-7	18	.	CASSLFWSGDRVLYEQYF	TGTGCCAGCAGTTTATTCTGGTCGGGGGACAGGGTCTTGTACGAGCAGTACTTC
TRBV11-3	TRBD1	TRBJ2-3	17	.	CASSSHGGGQQNNTQYF	TGTGCCAGCAGCTCCCATGGTGGGGGACAGCAAAACAATACGCAGTATTTT
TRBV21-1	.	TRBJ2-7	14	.	CASSQKRGGDEQYF	TGTGCCAGCAGCCAGAAGCGGGGGGGAGATGAGCAGTACTTC
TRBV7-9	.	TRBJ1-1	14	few	CASSLEASNTEAFF	TGTGCCAGCAGCTTAGAAGCGTCGAACACTGAAGCTTTCTTT
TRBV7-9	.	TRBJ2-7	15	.	CASSTPDRDNGQQYF	TGTGCCAGCAGCACCCCTGACCGGGACAACGGTCAGCAGTACTTC
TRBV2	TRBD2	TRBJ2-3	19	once	CASMRIKVGLADSTDTQYF	TGTGCCAGCATGCGCATTAAAGTGGGACTAGCGGACTCCACAGATACGCAGTATTTT
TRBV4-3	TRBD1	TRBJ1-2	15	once	CASSHLQGAPGGYTF	TGCGCCAGCAGCCACCTACAGGGGGCCCCGGGGGGCTACACCTTC
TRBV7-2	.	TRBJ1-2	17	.	CASSLIRQAGHSHGYTF	TGTGCCAGCAGCTTAATTCGGCAGGCGGGGCACTCACATGGCTACACCTTC
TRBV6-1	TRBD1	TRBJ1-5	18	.	CASSEALQDRGLNQPQHF	TGTGCCAGCAGTGAAGCCCTTCAGGACAGGGGGCTCAATCAGCCCCAGCATTTT
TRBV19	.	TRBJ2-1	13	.	CASRTRTVREQFF	TGTGCCAGTAGGACCAGGACAGTCCGTGAGCAGTTCTTC
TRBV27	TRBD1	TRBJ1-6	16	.	CASRPSRQGAPTPLHF	TGTGCCAGCAGGCCCTCCCGACAGGGGGCCCCTACACCCCTCCACTTT